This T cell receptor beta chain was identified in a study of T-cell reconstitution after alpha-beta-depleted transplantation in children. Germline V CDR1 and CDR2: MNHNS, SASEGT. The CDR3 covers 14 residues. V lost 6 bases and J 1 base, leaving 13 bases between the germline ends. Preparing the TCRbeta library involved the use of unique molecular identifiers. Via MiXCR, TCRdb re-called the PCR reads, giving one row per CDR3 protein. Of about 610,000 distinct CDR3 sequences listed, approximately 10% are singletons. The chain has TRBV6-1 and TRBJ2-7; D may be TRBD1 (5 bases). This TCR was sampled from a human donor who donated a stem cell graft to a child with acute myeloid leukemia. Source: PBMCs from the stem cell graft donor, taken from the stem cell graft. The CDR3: CASSVSTVSYEQYF. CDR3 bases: TGTGCCAGCAGCGTCTCGACAGTATCCTACGAGCAGTACTTC.